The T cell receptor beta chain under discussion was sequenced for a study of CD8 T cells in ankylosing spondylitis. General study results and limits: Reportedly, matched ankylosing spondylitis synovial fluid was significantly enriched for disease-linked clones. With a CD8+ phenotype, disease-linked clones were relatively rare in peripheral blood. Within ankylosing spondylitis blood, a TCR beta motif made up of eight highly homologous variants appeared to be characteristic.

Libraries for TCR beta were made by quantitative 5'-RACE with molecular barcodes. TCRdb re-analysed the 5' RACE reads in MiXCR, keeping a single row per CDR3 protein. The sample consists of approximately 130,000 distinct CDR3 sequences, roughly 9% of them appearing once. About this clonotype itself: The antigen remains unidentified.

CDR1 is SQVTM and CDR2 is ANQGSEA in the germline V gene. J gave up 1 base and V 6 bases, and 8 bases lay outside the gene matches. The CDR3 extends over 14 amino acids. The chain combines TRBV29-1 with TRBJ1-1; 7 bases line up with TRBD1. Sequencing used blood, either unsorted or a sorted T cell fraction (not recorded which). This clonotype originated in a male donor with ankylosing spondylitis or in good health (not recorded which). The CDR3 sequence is CSVFAGQTNTEAFF. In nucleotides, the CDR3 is TGCAGCGTATTTGCGGGACAGACGAACACTGAAGCTTTCTTT.